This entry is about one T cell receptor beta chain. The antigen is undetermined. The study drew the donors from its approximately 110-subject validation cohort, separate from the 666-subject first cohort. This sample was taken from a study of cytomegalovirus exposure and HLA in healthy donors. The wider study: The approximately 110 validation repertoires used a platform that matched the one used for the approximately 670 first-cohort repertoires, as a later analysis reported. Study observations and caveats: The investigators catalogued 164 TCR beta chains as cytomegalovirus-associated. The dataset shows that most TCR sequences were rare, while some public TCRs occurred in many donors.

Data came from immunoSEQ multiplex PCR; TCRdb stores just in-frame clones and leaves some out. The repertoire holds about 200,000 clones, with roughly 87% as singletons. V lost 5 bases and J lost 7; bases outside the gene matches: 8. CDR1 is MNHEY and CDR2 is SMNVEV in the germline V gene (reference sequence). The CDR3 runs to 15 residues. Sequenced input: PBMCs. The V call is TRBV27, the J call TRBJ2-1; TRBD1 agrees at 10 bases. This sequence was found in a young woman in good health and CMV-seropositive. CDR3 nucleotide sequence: TGTGCCAGCAGTCCGCCCGACAGGGGGCTTAATGAGCAGTTCTTC. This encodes CASSPPDRGLNEQFF.